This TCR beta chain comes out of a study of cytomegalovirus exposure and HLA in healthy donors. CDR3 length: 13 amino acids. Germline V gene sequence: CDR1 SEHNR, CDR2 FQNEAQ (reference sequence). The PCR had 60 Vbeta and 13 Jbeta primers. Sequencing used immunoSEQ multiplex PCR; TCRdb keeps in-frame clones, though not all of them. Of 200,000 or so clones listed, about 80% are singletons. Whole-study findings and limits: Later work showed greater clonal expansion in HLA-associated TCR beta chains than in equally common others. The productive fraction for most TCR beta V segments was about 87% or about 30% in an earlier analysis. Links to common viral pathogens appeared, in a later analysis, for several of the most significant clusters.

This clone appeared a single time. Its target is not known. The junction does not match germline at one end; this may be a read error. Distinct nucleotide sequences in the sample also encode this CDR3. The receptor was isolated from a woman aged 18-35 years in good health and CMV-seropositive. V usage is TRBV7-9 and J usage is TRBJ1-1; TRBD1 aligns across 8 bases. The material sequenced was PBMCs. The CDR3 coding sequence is TGTGCTAGCAGCTCAGAGACAGGGGCCCATTTTTTCTTT. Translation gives CASSSETGAHFFF. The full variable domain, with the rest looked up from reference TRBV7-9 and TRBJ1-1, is DTGVSQNPRHKITKRGQNVTFRCDPISEHNRLYWYRQTLGQGPEFLTYFQNEAQLEKSRLLSDRFSAERPKGSFSTLEIQRTEQGDSAMYLCASSSETGAHFFFGQGTRLTVV.